This T cell receptor beta chain was retrieved from a study of T cell responses to AZD1222 COVID-19 vaccine. The germline V and J ends were trimmed by 4 bases and 7 bases, with 11 bases remaining between them. Germline CDR1 is LNHNV and CDR2 is YYDKDF (reference sequence). CDR3 size: 13 residues. Sequencing was performed with immunoSEQ multiplex PCR; in TCRdb, only in-frame clones are kept and a portion is missing. The sample has 190,000 or so clones; 85% to 95% are singletons. This clone showed up just once. The source of this sequence is an adult who received the AZD1222 COVID-19 vaccine. The source was peripheral blood, collected 28 days after the second AZD1222 dose. The rearrangement uses TRBV15 and TRBJ1-5; D remains unclear. CDR3 loop: CATSKRWRQPQHF. CDR3 DNA: TGTGCCACCAGCAAAAGGTGGAGGCAGCCCCAGCATTTT.